These 16 T cell receptor beta chains were all obtained from the same sample, sequenced in a study of regulatory T cells in long-lasting Graves disease. Time point indicated: persistent/refractory GD, antithyroid drugs over 5 years with positive TRAb. The TCR library was made from RNA that had been extracted from PBMCs in TRIzol. Researchers made TCR beta libraries by using iRepertoire HTBI primers and running Arm-PCR on CDR3 regions. Each CDR3 protein gets one entry after TCRdb re-called the multiplex PCR reads with MiXCR. The sample has 500,000 to 800,000 distinct CDR3 sequences; 25% to 35% are singletons. The specimen was peripheral blood mononuclear cells (PBMCs), collected when the disease was refractory, from a patient treated with antithyroid drugs. Receptor source: a female donor with Graves disease.

In its sample, this clonotype was seen once. The rearrangement uses TRBV9 and TRBJ1-6, with TRBD1 as a possible D gene (5 bases). CDR3 length: 15 amino acids. The germline V gene encodes CDR1 SGDLS and CDR2 YYNGEE. V was pared by 5 bases and J by 5 bases, with 14 bases between. For the CDR3, the DNA is TGTGCCAGCAGTCCTTCGTTAGGGGATAATTCACCCCTCCACTTT. Translating it yields CASSPSLGDNSPLHF. The whole variable domain, remainder taken from reference TRBV9 and TRBJ1-6, is DSGVTQTPKHLITATGQRVTLRCSPRSGDLSVYWYQQSLDQGLQFLIQYYNGEERAKGNILERFSAQQFPDLHSELNLSSLELGDSALYFCASSPSLGDNSPLHFGNGTRLTVT.

This clonotype was picked up a small number of times. The chain links TRBV30 to TRBJ1-1, with 7 bases lining up with TRBD1. Germline loops: CDR1 GTSNPN, CDR2 SVGIG (reference sequence). This CDR3 spans 13 amino acids. The junction had 11 bases not matched to a gene; V was cut back by 5 bases and J by 8 bases. The CDR3 region has the DNA TGTGCCTGGCGAACGGGACAGCGAACCGAAGCTTTCTTT. The encoded protein is CAWRTGQRTEAFF.

The chain recombines TRBV29-1 with TRBJ1-1; a possible D gene is TRBD1 (5 bases). Germline CDR1 SQVTM, CDR2 ANQGSEA. CDR3 length equals 14 residues. Trimming took off 7 bases at V and 1 base at J, with 16 bases between the two ends. The CDR3 DNA reads TGCAGCGCTAAATATACAGGAAAGAACACTGAAGCTTTCTTT. Translated, it gives CSAKYTGKNTEAFF.

This clonotype showed up many times. CDR3 region: CASSLSLTEAFF. The CDR3 DNA is TGTGCCAGCAGTTTGAGTTTAACTGAAGCTTTCTTT. V and J are TRBV12-3 or TRBV12-4 and TRBJ1-1; D is unresolved. Trimming removed 3 bases from V and 5 bases from J, with 7 bases in between. This CDR3 region has 12 residues.

This clonotype has only a few counts. The V gene is TRBV30, the J gene TRBJ1-5; 7 nucleotides align to TRBD1. After removal of 1 base from V and 7 bases from J, the junction contained 4 bases not matched to a gene. CDR3 size: 13 residues. CDR1 GTSNPN and CDR2 SVGIG come from the germline V gene (reference sequence). The chain's CDR3 is CAWSGQGGQPQHF. The CDR3 DNA follows: TGTGCCTGGAGTGGACAGGGAGGCCAGCCCCAGCATTTT.

This clonotype occurred a few times. The gene calls are TRBV6-1 and TRBJ1-1; 7 nucleotides match TRBD1. Germline V gene lookup returns CDR1 MNHNS and CDR2 SASEGT. Germline trimming cut 0 bases from V and 8 bases from J; bases unmatched to any gene: 3. The CDR3 consists of 13 residues. Written as DNA, the CDR3 is TGTGCCAGCAGTGAAGCCTTGGACAGGGAAGCTTTCTTT. Translation: CASSEALDREAFF.

The chain uses TRBV27 and TRBJ2-1; D uncertain. Germline loops: CDR1 MNHEY, CDR2 SMNVEV (reference sequence). Trimming cost V 6 bases and J 2 bases, with 17 bases left between them. The CDR3 sequence is 16 residues long. CDR3: CASSQGPAQTYNEQFF. The CDR3 DNA reads as TGTGCCAGCAGCCAAGGGCCAGCGCAGACCTACAATGAGCAGTTCTTC.

In DNA, the CDR3 is TGCGCCAGCACCCCCCTTGGGGCAGGGGGCACTGAAGCTTTCTTT. Protein: CASTPLGAGGTEAFF. V is TRBV5-1 and J is TRBJ1-1; the match to TRBD1 covers 7 bases. The CDR3 runs to 15 residues. Germline-derived CDR1 and CDR2 are SGHRS and YFSETQ. V lost 6 bases to trimming and J lost 4 bases; unmatched junction nucleotides: 12.

This clonotype was recorded a few times. V is TRBV19 and J is TRBJ1-5, with unresolved D. The CDR3 totals 13 residues. With 5 bases removed from V and 7 bases from J, the gap between germline ends came to 12 bases. Germline CDR1 is LNHDA and CDR2 is SQIVND (reference sequence). In nucleotides, the CDR3 is TGTGCCAGTAGTTACGACGGTTGGCAGCCCCAGCATTTT. It encodes CASSYDGWQPQHF. The complete variable domain, with remaining parts taken from reference TRBV19 and TRBJ1-5, reads DGGITQSPKYLFRKEGQNVTLSCEQNLNHDAMYWYRQDPGQGLRLIYYSQIVNDFQKGDIAEGYSVSREKKESFPLTVTSAQKNPTAFYLCASSYDGWQPQHFGDGTRLSIL.

The genes are TRBV24-1 and TRBJ1-1; possible D gene TRBD1, 5 bases. Germline-derived CDR1 and CDR2 are KGHDR and SFDVKD. This CDR3 has 14 amino acids. V was cut by 4 bases and J by 0 bases, with 8 bases left in between. The CDR3 loop is CATSEGRMNTEAFF. The CDR3 DNA sequence: TGTGCCACCAGTGAGGGACGGATGAACACTGAAGCTTTCTTT.

This clonotype was counted between two and nine times. The rearrangement uses TRBV6-5 and TRBJ1-2, with TRBD1 as a possible D gene (6 bases). Germline CDR1 MNHEY, CDR2 SVGAGI. The CDR3 is 14 residues long. Trimming cost V 0 bases and J 8 bases, with 13 bases left between them. The DNA of the CDR3 is TGTGCCAGCAGTTACTCGATAAAGGGGGACGGCTACACCTTC. Translation gives CASSYSIKGDGYTF.

The V call is TRBV11-3, the J call TRBJ2-2; tentative D call: TRBD2 (5 bases). CDR3 size: 15 residues. The V end lost 6 bases, the J end lost 6 bases, and 17 bases lay between the germline ends. In germline, CDR1 is SGHNT, CDR2 YENEEA. The chain's CDR3 is CASSPSRVGAGELFF. For the CDR3, the DNA is TGTGCCAGCAGTCCCTCGCGGGTCGGGGCCGGGGAGCTGTTTTTT. The whole variable domain, remainder taken from reference TRBV11-3 and TRBJ2-2, is EAGVVQSPRYKIIEKKQPVAFWCNPISGHNTLYWYLQNLGQGPELLIRYENEEAVDDSQLPKDRFSAERLKGVDSTLKIQPAELGDSAVYLCASSPSRVGAGELFFGEGSRLTVL.

This clonotype came up a few times. The CDR3 nucleotides are TGCAGTGCTATCCCTAGCGGGAGGTACGAGCAGTACTTC. Amino acids: CSAIPSGRYEQYF. The J gene is TRBJ2-7, the V gene TRBV20-1, with 11 bases aligning to TRBD2. The CDR3 spans 13 residues. Germline trimming cut 4 bases from V and 4 bases from J; bases unmatched to any gene: 3. Per germline, CDR1 DFQATT and CDR2 SNEGSKA (reference sequence).

Many counts were recorded for this clonotype. The chain joins TRBV6-1 to TRBJ2-7; TRBD2 matches 10 bases. This CDR3 contains 16 residues. V was clipped by 7 bases and J by 3 bases; unmatched bases: 12. The germline V gene has CDR1 MNHNS and CDR2 SASEGT. The CDR3 region has the DNA TGTGCCAGCACCGAGGGGCTAGCGGGAGCCCTCTACGAGCAGTACTTC. It translates to CASTEGLAGALYEQYF.

Comment on this clonotype: The junction departs from germline at one end; a sequencing error may be responsible. This chain connects TRBV29-1 to TRBJ1-2; a possible D gene is TRBD1 (5 bases). Germline lookup yields CDR1 SQVTM and CDR2 ANQGSEA. This CDR3 region has 13 residues. CDR3 sequence reads: CSVDLWQGYDYTF. The DNA for the CDR3 is TGCAGCGTTGACCTTTGGCAGGGCTATGACTACACCTTC.

The J gene is TRBJ2-5, the V gene TRBV20-1; possibly TRBD1 for D (6 bases). CDR3 size: 12 residues. V was shortened by 5 bases and J by 4 bases, with 11 bases between the two germline ends. In germline, CDR1 is DFQATT, CDR2 SNEGSKA (reference sequence). CDR3 sequence reads: CSAPGVRETQYF. The CDR3 bases are TGCAGTGCTCCAGGGGTTCGAGAGACCCAGTACTTC.